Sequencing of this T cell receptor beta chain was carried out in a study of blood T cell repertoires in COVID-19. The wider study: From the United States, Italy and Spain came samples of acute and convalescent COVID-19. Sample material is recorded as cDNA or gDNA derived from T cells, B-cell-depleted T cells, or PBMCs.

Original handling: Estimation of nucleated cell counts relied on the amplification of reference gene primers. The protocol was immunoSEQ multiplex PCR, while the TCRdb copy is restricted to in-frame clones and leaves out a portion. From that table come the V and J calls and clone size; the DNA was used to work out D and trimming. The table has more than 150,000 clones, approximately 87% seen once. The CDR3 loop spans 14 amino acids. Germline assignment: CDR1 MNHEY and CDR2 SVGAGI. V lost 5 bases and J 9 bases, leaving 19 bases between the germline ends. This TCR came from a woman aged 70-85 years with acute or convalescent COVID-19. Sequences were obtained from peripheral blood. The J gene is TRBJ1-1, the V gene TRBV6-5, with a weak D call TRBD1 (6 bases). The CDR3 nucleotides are TGTGCCAGCAGTCACAAACCTGACAGGCCCAAAGCTTTCTTT. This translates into CASSHKPDRPKAFF.